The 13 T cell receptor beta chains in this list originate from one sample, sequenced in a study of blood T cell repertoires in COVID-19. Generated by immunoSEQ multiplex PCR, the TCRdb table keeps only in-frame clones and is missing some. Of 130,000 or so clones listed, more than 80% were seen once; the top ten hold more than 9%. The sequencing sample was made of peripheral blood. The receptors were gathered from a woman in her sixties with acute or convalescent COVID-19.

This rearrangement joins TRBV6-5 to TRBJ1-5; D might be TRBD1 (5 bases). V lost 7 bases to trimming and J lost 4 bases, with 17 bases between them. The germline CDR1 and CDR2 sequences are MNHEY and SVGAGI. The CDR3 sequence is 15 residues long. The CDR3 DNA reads TGTGCCAGCACAAGGCAGGGTAGCCCTAATCAGCCCCAGCATTTT. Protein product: CASTRQGSPNQPQHF.

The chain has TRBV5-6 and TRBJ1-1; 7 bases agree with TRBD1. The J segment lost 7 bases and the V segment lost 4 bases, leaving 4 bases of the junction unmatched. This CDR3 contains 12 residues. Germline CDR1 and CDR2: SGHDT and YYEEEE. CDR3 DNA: TGTGCCAGCAGCCAACAGGGGTTTGAAGCTTTCTTT. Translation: CASSQQGFEAFF.

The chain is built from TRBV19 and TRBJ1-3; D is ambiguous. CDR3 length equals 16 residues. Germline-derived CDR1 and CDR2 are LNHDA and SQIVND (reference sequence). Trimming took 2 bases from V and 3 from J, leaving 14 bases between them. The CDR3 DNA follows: TGTGCCAGTAGTATAAAGGGAGCGTCGAGTGGAAACACCATATATTTT. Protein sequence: CASSIKGASSGNTIYF. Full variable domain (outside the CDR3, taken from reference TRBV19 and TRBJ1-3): DGGITQSPKYLFRKEGQNVTLSCEQNLNHDAMYWYRQDPGQGLRLIYYSQIVNDFQKGDIAEGYSVSREKKESFPLTVTSAQKNPTAFYLCASSIKGASSGNTIYFGEGSWLTVV.

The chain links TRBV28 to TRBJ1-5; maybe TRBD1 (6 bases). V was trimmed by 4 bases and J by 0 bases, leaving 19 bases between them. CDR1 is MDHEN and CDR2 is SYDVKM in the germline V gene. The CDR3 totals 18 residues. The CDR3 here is CASSSIRDTKVSNQPQHF. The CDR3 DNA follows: TGTGCCAGCAGTTCCATCCGGGACACCAAGGTTAGCAATCAGCCCCAGCATTTT.

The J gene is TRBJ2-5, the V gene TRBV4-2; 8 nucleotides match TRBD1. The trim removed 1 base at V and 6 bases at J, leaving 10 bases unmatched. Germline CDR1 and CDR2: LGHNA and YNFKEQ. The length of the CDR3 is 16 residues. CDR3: CASSQARGQGGQTQYF. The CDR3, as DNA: TGTGCCAGCAGCCAAGCGCGTGGACAGGGCGGACAGACCCAGTACTTC.

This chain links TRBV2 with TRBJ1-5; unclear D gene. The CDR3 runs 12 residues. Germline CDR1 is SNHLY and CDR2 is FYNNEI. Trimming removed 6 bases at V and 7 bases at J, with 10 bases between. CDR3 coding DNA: TGTGCCAGCAGAAATCAGGAACAGCCCCAGCATTTT. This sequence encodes CASRNQEQPQHF.

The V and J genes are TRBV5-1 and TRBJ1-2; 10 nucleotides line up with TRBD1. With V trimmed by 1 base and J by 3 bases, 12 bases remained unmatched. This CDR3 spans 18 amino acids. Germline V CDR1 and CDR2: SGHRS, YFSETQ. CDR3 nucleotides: TGCGCCAGCAGCTTGATGAAGGGACAGGGGCCCCCTGACTATGGCTACACCTTC. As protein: CASSLMKGQGPPDYGYTF. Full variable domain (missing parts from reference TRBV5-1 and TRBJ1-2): KAGVTQTPRYLIKTRGQQVTLSCSPISGHRSVSWYQQTPGQGLQFLFEYFSETQRNKGNFPGRFSGRQFSNSRSEMNVSTLELGDSALYLCASSLMKGQGPPDYGYTFGSGTRLTVV.

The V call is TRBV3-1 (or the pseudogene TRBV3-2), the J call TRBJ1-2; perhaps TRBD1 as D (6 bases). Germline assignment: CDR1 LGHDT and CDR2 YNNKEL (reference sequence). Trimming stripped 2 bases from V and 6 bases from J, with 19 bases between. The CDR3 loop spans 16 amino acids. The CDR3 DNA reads TGTGCCAGCAGCCAAAGGCCTGGACAGACGAATGATGGCTACACCTTC. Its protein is CASSQRPGQTNDGYTF.

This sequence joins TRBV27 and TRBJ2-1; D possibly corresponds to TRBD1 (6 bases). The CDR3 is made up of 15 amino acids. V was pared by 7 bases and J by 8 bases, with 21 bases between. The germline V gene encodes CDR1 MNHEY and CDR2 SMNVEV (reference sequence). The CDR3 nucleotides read TGTGCCAGCACCCCCTGGGGGAAAGGGGGATATGAGCAGTTCTTC. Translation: CASTPWGKGGYEQFF.

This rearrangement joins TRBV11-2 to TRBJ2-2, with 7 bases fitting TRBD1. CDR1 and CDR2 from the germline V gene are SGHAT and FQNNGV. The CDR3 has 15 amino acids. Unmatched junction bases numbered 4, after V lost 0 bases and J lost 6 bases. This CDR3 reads CASSLDPTGPGELFF. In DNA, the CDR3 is TGTGCCAGCAGCTTAGACCCGACAGGGCCCGGGGAGCTGTTTTTT.

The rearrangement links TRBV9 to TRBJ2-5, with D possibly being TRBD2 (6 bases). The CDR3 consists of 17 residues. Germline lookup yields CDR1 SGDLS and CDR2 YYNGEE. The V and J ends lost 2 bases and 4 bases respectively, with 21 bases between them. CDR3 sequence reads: CASSVPSGLQEGETQYF. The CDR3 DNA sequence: TGTGCCAGCAGCGTCCCCTCGGGTCTCCAGGAGGGAGAGACCCAGTACTTC.

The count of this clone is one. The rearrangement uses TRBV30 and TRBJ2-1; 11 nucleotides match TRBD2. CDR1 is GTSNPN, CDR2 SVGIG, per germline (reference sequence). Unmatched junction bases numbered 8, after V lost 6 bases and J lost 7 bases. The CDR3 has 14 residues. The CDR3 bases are TGTGCCTGCCGATGGGGACTAGCGGATAATGAGCAGTTCTTC. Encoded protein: CACRWGLADNEQFF.

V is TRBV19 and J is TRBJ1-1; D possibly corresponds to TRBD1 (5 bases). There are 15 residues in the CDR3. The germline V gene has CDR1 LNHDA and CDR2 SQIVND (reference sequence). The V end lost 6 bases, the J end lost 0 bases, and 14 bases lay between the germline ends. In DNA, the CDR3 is TGTGCCAGTAGCAAGGGGCCCCTAATGAACACTGAAGCTTTCTTT. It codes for CASSKGPLMNTEAFF. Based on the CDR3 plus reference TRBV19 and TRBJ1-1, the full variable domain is DGGITQSPKYLFRKEGQNVTLSCEQNLNHDAMYWYRQDPGQGLRLIYYSQIVNDFQKGDIAEGYSVSREKKESFPLTVTSAQKNPTAFYLCASSKGPLMNTEAFFGQGTRLTVV.